This entry lists 32 T cell receptor beta chains sequenced from one sample in a study of T cells in Graves' hyperthyroidism and ophthalmopathy. From RNA transcripts, TCR beta CDR3 regions were amplified. The primer set for the first-round RT-PCR of the TCR CDR3 was HTBI. Each CDR3 protein is one row after TCRdb ran MiXCR on the multiplex PCR reads. The table includes some 700,000 distinct CDR3 sequences, around 16% detected once. Sequencing input: blood. The source is a middle-aged man with Graves' hyperthyroidism.

This rearrangement joins TRBV4-1 to TRBJ1-6; 11 bases line up with TRBD1. The CDR3 covers 16 residues. V lost 0 bases, J lost 8 bases, and 3 bases stayed unmatched. The germline CDR1 and CDR2 sequences are MGHRA and YSYEKL. As DNA, the CDR3 is TGCGCCAGCAGCCAAGAGGGGACAGGGGGATATTCACCCCTCCACTTT. Its translation is CASSQEGTGGYSPLHF.

This clonotype was seen at least ten times. The chain is built from TRBV7-8 and TRBJ1-6; D perhaps matches TRBD1 (5 bases). The germline CDR1 and CDR2 sequences are SGHVS and FQNEAQ. V lost 3 bases, J lost 4 bases, and 22 bases lay in between. The CDR3 totals 19 residues. The DNA of the CDR3 is TGTGCCAGCAGCTTGACCCGGGACGCTTTACCAGGATATAATTCACCCCTCCACTTT. Translating it yields CASSLTRDALPGYNSPLHF.

The rearrangement uses TRBV27 and TRBJ2-1; either TRBD1 or TRBD2 may supply D (5 bases each). This CDR3 comprises 13 residues. Germline CDR1 is MNHEY and CDR2 is SMNVEV (reference sequence). With 5 bases removed from V and 8 bases from J, the gap between germline ends came to 13 bases. The CDR3 DNA follows: TGTGCCAGCAGTCTTACCAGGGAGCATGAGCAGTTCTTC. It is translated as CASSLTREHEQFF.

This clonotype has a count of ten or more. The genes are TRBV12-3 or TRBV12-4 and TRBJ2-7, with D possibly TRBD1 on 6 matching bases. This CDR3 has 12 residues. V lost 3 bases and J 12 bases, leaving 15 bases between the germline ends. This CDR3 reads CASSFFLGQRYF. The CDR3 DNA is TGTGCCAGCAGTTTCTTTCTTGGACAGAGGTACTTC.

This clonotype was recorded at least ten times. The gene calls are TRBV2 and TRBJ1-5; 8 nucleotides align to TRBD1. V lost 1 base, J lost 1 base, and 0 bases stayed unmatched. The germline V gene encodes CDR1 SNHLY and CDR2 FYNNEI. The CDR3 loop spans 15 amino acids. The CDR3 DNA is TGTGCCAGCAGTGAAGACAGGGGGAGCAATCAGCCCCAGCATTTT. Translation gives CASSEDRGSNQPQHF.

Notes on this clonotype: One base away lies a much larger clone, so this may be a sequencing read error. The rearrangement links TRBV15 to TRBJ1-3; no definite D call. Germline CDR1 is LNHNV and CDR2 is YYDKDF (reference sequence). This CDR3 comprises 15 residues. CDR3 loop: CATSRDPDSGDTIYF. The CDR3 coding sequence is TGTGCCACCAGCAGAGATCCGGACTCTGGAGACACCATATATTTT. Filled out from reference TRBV15 and TRBJ1-3, the complete variable domain reads DAMVIQNPRYQVTQFGKPVTLSCSQTLNHNVMYWYQQKSSQAPKLLFHYYDKDFNNEADTPDNFQSRRPNTSFCFLDIRSPGLGDTAMYLCATSRDPDSGDTIYFGEGSWLTVV.

The chain uses TRBV6-5 and TRBJ1-1; 8 nucleotides line up with TRBD1. J was trimmed by 4 bases and V by 0 bases; bases with no gene match: 7. Germline CDR1 MNHEY, CDR2 SVGAGI. The CDR3 runs to 16 residues. The CDR3 bases are TGTGCCAGCAGTTACTCTAACAGACAGGGGTTCACTGAAGCTTTCTTT. Amino acid sequence: CASSYSNRQGFTEAFF.

In this sample, this clonotype turned up once. This may arise from a read error, as a much more abundant clone is one base away. This rearrangement joins TRBV2 to TRBJ2-1; a possible D gene is TRBD2 (5 bases). Per germline, CDR1 SNHLY and CDR2 FYNNEI. The CDR3 has 14 amino acids. CDR3 region: CARKVGGGYNGQFF. In nucleotides, the CDR3 is TGTGCCAGAAAGGTTGGCGGAGGTTACAATGGGCAGTTCTTC.

This clonotype appeared a few times. The chain employs TRBV5-5 and TRBJ1-1, with unresolved D. The V gene lost 0 bases and the J gene lost 0 bases, with 6 bases spanning the gap. The CDR3 has 14 residues. Germline lookup yields CDR1 SGHKS and CDR2 YYEKEE (reference sequence). CDR3 nucleotide sequence: TGTGCCAGCAGCTTGGGAGGGATGAACACTGAAGCTTTCTTT. It yields the protein CASSLGGMNTEAFF.

The chain carries TRBV6-1 and TRBJ2-4; TRBD1 matches 7 bases. With V trimmed by 6 bases and J by 8 bases, 13 bases remained unmatched. The CDR3 has 15 amino acids. Germline V CDR1 and CDR2: MNHNS, SASEGT. CDR3 protein: CASRLQGNGADIQYF. The CDR3 DNA sequence: TGTGCCAGCAGGCTACAGGGGAATGGGGCGGACATTCAGTACTTC.

Notes on this clonotype: This clone may be a read error of a much larger clone one base away. This CDR3 reads CASRGEGGGADDYEQYF. As DNA, the CDR3 is TGTGCCAGCAGGGGGGAGGGTGGGGGGGCCGACGACTACGAGCAGTACTTC. The V gene is TRBV2, the J gene TRBJ2-7; D possibly corresponds to TRBD2 (7 bases). V dropped 6 bases and J dropped 3 bases, with 24 bases sitting between them. The CDR3 runs to 17 residues. Looked up from germline, CDR1 is SNHLY and CDR2 is FYNNEI.

This clonotype was counted many times. The V call is TRBV24-1, the J call TRBJ2-5, with a weak D call TRBD2 (5 bases). CDR1 is KGHDR, CDR2 SFDVKD, per germline. V was pared by 3 bases and J by 2 bases, with 9 bases between. The CDR3 contains 14 residues. The CDR3 is CATSDRSGQETQYF. The CDR3 DNA follows: TGTGCCACCAGTGATCGGAGCGGACAAGAGACCCAGTACTTC.

This clonotype was recorded many times. The chain links TRBV3-1 to TRBJ2-2; D ambiguous. CDR1 LGHDT and CDR2 YNNKEL come from the germline V gene (reference sequence). Trimming removed 0 bases from V and 6 bases from J, with 11 bases in between. The CDR3 contains 15 residues. CDR3 coding DNA: TGTGCCAGCAGCCAAGAAACTCGTTTCGCCGGGGAGCTGTTTTTT. Translated: CASSQETRFAGELFF.

This clonotype was seen repeatedly, ten times or more. The rearrangement uses TRBV20-1 and TRBJ2-7, with 9 positions matching TRBD2. The CDR3 runs 16 residues. Per germline, CDR1 DFQATT and CDR2 SNEGSKA (reference sequence). Trimming at V came to 6 bases and at J to 1 base, leaving 13 bases not matched to a gene. CDR3 region: CSAQIIIAGVSYEQYF. The CDR3 DNA is TGCAGTGCGCAGATTATAATAGCGGGAGTATCCTACGAGCAGTACTTC.

This clonotype was recorded at least ten times. V gene TRBV27 combines with J gene TRBJ2-7; D is perhaps TRBD2 (5 bases). Germline CDR1 is MNHEY and CDR2 is SMNVEV (reference sequence). The CDR3 covers 15 residues. Trimming took 2 bases from V and 2 from J, leaving 13 bases between them. CDR3 sequence: CASSLINRGPYEQYF. The CDR3 coding sequence is TGTGCCAGCAGTTTAATAAACCGGGGTCCCTACGAGCAGTACTTC.

This clonotype was detected many times. The chain links TRBV29-1 to TRBJ2-7; the D gene could be TRBD1 or TRBD2 (5 bases each). Trimming left V 0 bases short and J 6 bases short, with 9 bases between. The germline gives CDR1 SQVTM, CDR2 ANQGSEA. The CDR3 is 12 residues long. The CDR3 region is CSVEDNGAEQYF. Here the CDR3 DNA reads TGCAGCGTTGAAGATAACGGGGCCGAGCAGTACTTC.

The V call is TRBV29-1, the J call TRBJ2-5; D is unresolved. The V and J ends lost 6 bases and 0 bases respectively, with 11 bases between them. There are 13 residues in the CDR3. Germline-derived CDR1 and CDR2 are SQVTM and ANQGSEA. Here the CDR3 DNA reads TGCAGCGTGGCCGGGCGGTACCAAGAGACCCAGTACTTC. This encodes CSVAGRYQETQYF.

This clonotype was counted only a few times. The chain combines TRBV6-1 with TRBJ2-1, with 11 bases matching TRBD1. Germline CDR1 and CDR2: MNHNS and SASEGT. Trimming at V came to 5 bases and at J to 8 bases, leaving 5 bases not matched to a gene. The CDR3 loop spans 14 amino acids. CDR3 sequence: CASSPWTGGYEQFF. In DNA, the CDR3 is TGTGCCAGCAGTCCGTGGACAGGGGGCTATGAGCAGTTCTTC.

The genes are TRBV12-3 or TRBV12-4 and TRBJ2-2; tentative D call: TRBD1 (6 bases). V shed 6 bases and J shed 0 bases, with 23 bases lying between them. The CDR3 runs to 19 residues. Here the CDR3 reads CASRDRGLGAGSNTGELFF. DNA of the CDR3: TGTGCCAGCAGGGACAGAGGATTGGGGGCAGGATCGAACACCGGGGAGCTGTTTTTT.

This clonotype was observed at least ten times. The chain combines TRBV7-9 with TRBJ2-3, with TRBD2 matching over 7 bases. This CDR3 region has 16 residues. Germline CDR1 reads SEHNR; CDR2 reads FQNEAQ (reference sequence). With 5 bases clipped from V and 2 bases from J, the junction kept 10 bases outside the gene matches. The DNA for the CDR3 is TGTGCCAGCAGCATGAACCGGGAGGCCCCCACAGATACGCAGTATTTT. Translation: CASSMNREAPTDTQYF. Full variable domain (outside the CDR3, taken from reference TRBV7-9 and TRBJ2-3): DTGVSQNPRHKITKRGQNVTFRCDPISEHNRLYWYRQTLGQGPEFLTYFQNEAQLEKSRLLSDRFSAERPKGSFSTLEIQRTEQGDSAMYLCASSMNREAPTDTQYFGPGTRLTVL.

V usage is TRBV3-1 and J usage is TRBJ1-4, with D hard to call. Germline V gene lookup returns CDR1 LGHDT and CDR2 YNNKEL (reference sequence). This CDR3 region has 15 residues. The germline V and J ends were trimmed by 0 bases and 2 bases, with 7 bases remaining between them. Here the CDR3 reads CASSQDTVTNEKLFF. The CDR3 DNA is TGTGCCAGCAGCCAAGACACAGTCACTAATGAAAAACTGTTTTTT.

This chain joins TRBV19 and TRBJ2-4; D unresolved. The CDR3 spans 15 residues. Per germline, CDR1 LNHDA and CDR2 SQIVND (reference sequence). Trimming removed 6 bases at V and 0 bases at J, with 12 bases between. CDR3 coding DNA: TGTGCCAGTAGCCCGCAGTCGAAAGCCAAAAACATTCAGTACTTC. The encoded protein is CASSPQSKAKNIQYF.

There are many counts of this clonotype. The chain links TRBV11-2 to TRBJ2-7; D tentatively fits TRBD1 or TRBD2 (5 bases each). The CDR3 totals 15 residues. Germline V CDR1 and CDR2: SGHAT, FQNNGV. The germline V and J ends were trimmed by 0 bases and 1 base, with 10 bases remaining between them. The CDR3 DNA sequence: TGTGCCAGCAGCTTAGATCGAGGGGTGTCCTACGAGCAGTACTTC. It is translated as CASSLDRGVSYEQYF.

The V and J genes are TRBV6-2 or TRBV6-3 and TRBJ2-1; a weak D match, TRBD2 (6 bases). This CDR3 is 17 amino acids long. V was shortened by 2 bases and J by 0 bases, with 14 bases between the two germline ends. Looked up from germline, CDR1 is MNHEY and CDR2 is SVGEGT. CDR3 sequence (DNA): TGTGCCAGCAGTTACGGGGGAGGTTGGGGCTCCTACAATGAGCAGTTCTTC. The encoded protein is CASSYGGGWGSYNEQFF.

The V and J genes are TRBV18 and TRBJ1-3, with no clear D. V lost 5 bases and J 0 bases, leaving 14 bases between the germline ends. The CDR3 consists of 16 residues. Germline CDR1 and CDR2: KGHSH and LQKENI. The CDR3 protein is CASSAMDPSSGNTIYF. As DNA, the CDR3 is TGTGCCAGCTCAGCAATGGATCCGAGCTCTGGAAACACCATATATTTT.

The chain is built from TRBV28 and TRBJ2-7; 7 nucleotides match TRBD1. The CDR3 sequence is 14 residues long. Per the germline V gene, CDR1 is MDHEN and CDR2 is SYDVKM. V was clipped by 4 bases and J by 0 bases; unmatched bases: 3. DNA of the CDR3: TGTGCCAGCAGTTCGCCAGGGGGCTCCTACGAGCAGTACTTC. Protein sequence: CASSSPGGSYEQYF.

The chain joins TRBV18 to TRBJ2-7; D is perhaps TRBD1 (5 bases). Germline lookup yields CDR1 KGHSH and CDR2 LQKENI. With 3 bases removed from V and 6 bases from J, the gap between germline ends came to 15 bases. The CDR3 length is 14 residues. The CDR3 region has the DNA TGTGCCAGCTCACCGGAGACCTACAGGCTCGAGCAGTACTTC. This encodes CASSPETYRLEQYF.

V is TRBV28 and J is TRBJ2-7, with 12 positions matching TRBD1. The CDR3 spans 15 residues. Germline V gene lookup returns CDR1 MDHEN and CDR2 SYDVKM. V trimming: 7 bases; J trimming: 4 bases; junction bases outside the gene matches: 8. The CDR3 sequence: CASKKPGQGAYEQYF. For the CDR3, the DNA is TGTGCCAGCAAAAAACCGGGACAGGGGGCATACGAGCAGTACTTC.

This clonotype was seen repeatedly, ten times or more. V and J are TRBV30 and TRBJ1-1, with a tentative D call TRBD1 (6 bases). From germline, CDR1 is GTSNPN and CDR2 SVGIG (reference sequence). The CDR3 spans 13 residues. The germline V and J ends were trimmed by 3 bases and 9 bases, with 17 bases remaining between them. The CDR3 loop reads CAWSLQAGTQAFF. The CDR3 nucleotides are TGTGCCTGGAGCCTACAAGCCGGGACACAAGCTTTCTTT. Together with reference TRBV30 and TRBJ1-1, the CDR3 gives the full variable domain: SQTIHQWPATLVQPVGSPLSLECTVEGTSNPNLYWYRQAAGRGLQLLFYSVGIGQISSEVPQNLSASRPQDRQFILSSKKLLLSDSGFYLCAWSLQAGTQAFFGQGTRLTVV.

This clonotype was counted many times. This chain links TRBV20-1 with TRBJ2-7; possibly TRBD1 for D (6 bases). The CDR3 loop spans 14 amino acids. V was shortened by 1 base and J by 5 bases, with 15 bases between the two germline ends. CDR1 is DFQATT, CDR2 SNEGSKA, per germline (reference sequence). CDR3 DNA: TGCAGTGCTAGAGTTCTACAGGGAATCCACGAGCAGTACTTC. Its protein is CSARVLQGIHEQYF.

J is TRBJ1-6 and V is TRBV20-1; possible D gene TRBD1, 6 bases. The ends were cut back, 6 bases at V and 9 bases at J, with 18 bases in the middle. This CDR3 contains 14 residues. Germline V CDR1 and CDR2: DFQATT, SNEGSKA (reference sequence). DNA of the CDR3: TGCAGTGCCAGGGGTCAGACAGGCTCTTCACCCCTCCACTTT. This translates into CSARGQTGSSPLHF.

This clonotype has a handful of counts. CDR3 region: CASSQLDPQGYYGYTF. The DNA for the CDR3 is TGTGCCAGCAGCCAACTAGACCCTCAGGGATACTATGGCTACACCTTC. This sequence joins TRBV3-1 and TRBJ1-2; tentative D call: TRBD1 (5 bases). The CDR3 has 16 residues. Between the trimmed V and J ends, which lost 2 bases and 3 bases, there was a span of 16 bases. CDR1 and CDR2 from the germline V gene are LGHDT and YNNKEL (reference sequence).